One and the same sample provided the 21 T cell receptor beta chains below, sequenced in a study of T cells in Graves' hyperthyroidism and ophthalmopathy. Template material for amplifying TCR beta CDR3 regions consisted of RNA transcripts. The HTBI primer set was used in a first-round RT-PCR of the TCR CDR3. TCRdb passed the multiplex PCR reads through MiXCR, listing each CDR3 protein once. The repertoire has 550,000 to 650,000 distinct CDR3 sequences, around 13% of them found once; the top ten carry around 5.4%. Sequencing was performed on blood. Every receptor here comes from a woman under 40 with Graves' hyperthyroidism that later progressed to Graves' ophthalmopathy.

This clonotype was seen ten or more times. This chain connects TRBV10-3 to TRBJ2-3; D unresolved. CDR3 length: 16 residues. Germline loops: CDR1 ENHRY, CDR2 SYGVKD. The V end lost 4 bases, the J end lost 3 bases, and 17 bases lay between the germline ends. Written as DNA, the CDR3 is TGTGCCATCAGTGGAACCGGGTCGACCACTACAGATACGCAGTATTTT. It specifies CAISGTGSTTTDTQYF.

This clonotype showed up many times. The chain links TRBV20-1 to TRBJ2-1, with 9 positions matching TRBD2. The CDR3 has 16 residues. After removal of 0 bases from V and 4 bases from J, the junction contained 7 bases not matched to a gene. Germline CDR1 DFQATT, CDR2 SNEGSKA (reference sequence). DNA for the CDR3: TGCAGTGCTAGAGATAGGTGGACTAGCGAATACAATGAGCAGTTCTTC. Translated: CSARDRWTSEYNEQFF.

The rearrangement uses TRBV11-3 and TRBJ2-1; 7 nucleotides match TRBD2. After removal of 5 bases from V and 2 bases from J, the junction contained 6 bases not matched to a gene. In germline, CDR1 is SGHNT, CDR2 YENEEA. The CDR3 consists of 15 residues. The CDR3 DNA reads as TGTGCCAGCAGCCCGGGACTATCAACCTACAATGAGCAGTTCTTC. Translation gives CASSPGLSTYNEQFF.

The chain uses TRBV6-2 or TRBV6-3 and TRBJ1-1; D perhaps matches TRBD1 (5 bases). The germline CDR1 and CDR2 sequences are MNHEY and SVGEGT. Between the trimmed V and J ends, which lost 2 bases and 0 bases, there was a span of 16 bases. The CDR3 totals 17 residues. The CDR3 nucleotides read TGTGCCAGCAGTTACGTACGCGGGGGTCCCATGAACACTGAAGCTTTCTTT. It codes for CASSYVRGGPMNTEAFF.

Only a few counts were recorded for this clonotype. The chain is built from TRBV6-1 and TRBJ2-5; no clear D. The CDR3 is 12 amino acids. With 0 bases removed from V and 5 bases from J, the gap between germline ends came to 4 bases. Germline V gives CDR1 MNHNS, CDR2 SASEGT. Here the CDR3 reads CASSEAAETQYF. The CDR3 DNA sequence: TGTGCCAGCAGTGAAGCAGCGGAGACCCAGTACTTC.

The chain links TRBV20-1 to TRBJ2-7, with 8 bases matching TRBD2. The CDR3 runs 14 residues. The germline V gene has CDR1 DFQATT and CDR2 SNEGSKA (reference sequence). With 6 bases clipped from V and 1 base from J, the junction kept 8 bases outside the gene matches. In DNA, the CDR3 is TGCAGTGCGGACCCTAGCGGGTTATCCTACGAGCAGTACTTC. Translation gives CSADPSGLSYEQYF.

The chain carries TRBV2 and TRBJ2-1; 11 positions agree with TRBD2. V shed 3 bases and J 8 bases; nucleotides not matched to a gene: 6. The germline V gene has CDR1 SNHLY and CDR2 FYNNEI. The CDR3 loop spans 15 amino acids. In nucleotides, the CDR3 is TGTGCCAGCAGTGACCGACTAGCGGGATCATATGAGCAGTTCTTC. Amino acid sequence: CASSDRLAGSYEQFF.

This clonotype was detected many times. The gene calls are TRBV15 and TRBJ1-2; 9 positions agree with TRBD1. Trimming cost V 4 bases and J 6 bases; bases outside gene matches: 9. The CDR3 loop spans 15 amino acids. CDR1 and CDR2 (germline): LNHNV, YYDKDF (reference sequence). The CDR3 DNA is TGTGCCACCAGCAACCCGGGACAGGGATCCCATGGCTACACCTTC. Protein product: CATSNPGQGSHGYTF. The full variable domain, with the rest looked up from reference TRBV15 and TRBJ1-2, is DAMVIQNPRYQVTQFGKPVTLSCSQTLNHNVMYWYQQKSSQAPKLLFHYYDKDFNNEADTPDNFQSRRPNTSFCFLDIRSPGLGDTAMYLCATSNPGQGSHGYTFGSGTRLTVV.

This clonotype was found many times. The junction departs from the called germline gene at one end, perhaps through a read error. The chain joins TRBV12-3 or TRBV12-4 to TRBJ2-7, with TRBD2 matching 10 bases. This CDR3 comprises 13 residues. The CDR3 is CASRLAGGGEQYF. The DNA for the CDR3 is TGTGCCAGCAGATTAGCGGGAGGCGGCGAGCAGTACTTC.

This clonotype came up many times. The V gene is TRBV20-1, the J gene TRBJ2-5, with 12 bases that match TRBD2. Germline CDR1 is DFQATT and CDR2 is SNEGSKA (reference sequence). The junction had 12 bases not matched to a gene; V was cut back by 5 bases and J by 5 bases. The CDR3 is 16 amino acids. CDR3 coding DNA: TGCAGTGCTTCCCCTAGCGGGAGGGCCTACGGGGAGACCCAGTACTTC. Encoded protein: CSASPSGRAYGETQYF.

This clonotype was counted between two and nine times. For the CDR3, the DNA is TGTGCCAGCAGCCAAGAAACTCTATACGAGCAGTACTTC. Encoded protein: CASSQETLYEQYF. V and J are TRBV4-2 and TRBJ2-7; unclear D gene. CDR1 is LGHNA and CDR2 is YNFKEQ in the germline V gene. The V gene lost 0 bases and the J gene lost 4 bases, with 7 bases spanning the gap. This CDR3 is built from 13 residues.

This clonotype was counted at least ten times. The CDR3 nucleotides read TGTGCCAGCAGTCCCGCCCGGGGCACTAGCGTGGCCTACGAGCAGTACTTC. As protein: CASSPARGTSVAYEQYF. V and J are TRBV7-8 and TRBJ2-7; TRBD2 aligns across 7 bases. The CDR3 is made up of 17 amino acids. V lost 6 bases and J lost 2; bases outside the gene matches: 16. Germline V gives CDR1 SGHVS, CDR2 FQNEAQ.

Ten or more counts support this clonotype. This rearrangement joins TRBV28 to TRBJ1-5; no definite D call. V was pared by 5 bases and J by 7 bases, with 9 bases between. CDR3 size: 12 residues. In germline, CDR1 is MDHEN, CDR2 SYDVKM. CDR3 bases: TGTGCCAGCAGTGCCCTAGGGCAGCCCCAGCATTTT. Its translation is CASSALGQPQHF.

This clonotype was seen repeatedly, ten times or more. The chain links TRBV27 to TRBJ2-7; tentatively, D is TRBD2 (6 bases). Between the trimmed V and J ends, which lost 4 bases and 7 bases, there was a span of 8 bases. Germline CDR1 MNHEY, CDR2 SMNVEV (reference sequence). The CDR3 contains 11 residues. In nucleotides, the CDR3 is TGTGCCAGCAGTTCCGGAGGGGAGCAGTACTTC. Amino acids: CASSSGGEQYF.

Concerning this clonotype itself: Being one base from a much bigger clone, this may be a read error. V usage is TRBV27 and J usage is TRBJ2-5, with TRBD2 identical over 7 bases. This CDR3 has 15 amino acids. Germline CDR1 reads MNHEY; CDR2 reads SMNVEV (reference sequence). Trimming at V came to 4 bases and at J to 3 bases, leaving 8 bases not matched to a gene. CDR3 DNA: TGTGCCAGCAGTTCCCCATGGGCGGGAGAAGAGACCCAGTACTTC. Translating it yields CASSSPWAGEETQYF.

V usage is TRBV3-1 and J usage is TRBJ2-7; D is perhaps TRBD1 or TRBD2 (6 bases each). This CDR3 is 16 amino acids long. Germline V gives CDR1 LGHDT, CDR2 YNNKEL (reference sequence). Trimming removed 4 bases from V and 2 bases from J, with 18 bases in between. Here the CDR3 DNA reads TGTGCCAGCAGCCCAGCGCGGACAGCGGGCGCCTACGAGCAGTACTTC. This sequence encodes CASSPARTAGAYEQYF.

This clonotype appeared a few times. The chain joins TRBV20-1 to TRBJ1-1; 8 bases line up with TRBD1. Germline CDR1 and CDR2: DFQATT and SNEGSKA (reference sequence). The ends lost 5 bases at V and 6 bases at J; junction bases unmatched: 8. CDR3 size: 13 residues. This CDR3 reads CSAWTGPGAEAFF. CDR3 DNA sequence: TGCAGTGCTTGGACAGGGCCCGGGGCTGAAGCTTTCTTT.

This clonotype was found many times. The chain combines TRBV28 with TRBJ1-2, with TRBD1 matching 8 bases. J was trimmed by 4 bases and V by 3 bases; bases with no gene match: 10. This CDR3 contains 16 residues. The germline CDR1 and CDR2 sequences are MDHEN and SYDVKM. CDR3 sequence (DNA): TGTGCCAGCAGTTTGACCAGGGGGCGCAAGGGCTATGGCTACACCTTC. Translating gives CASSLTRGRKGYGYTF.

As regards this clonotype: This may be a read error: a much more frequent sequence differs by one nucleotide. This CDR3 fails to terminate in the conserved phenylalanine or tryptophan, so it likely reflects a read error. The chain combines TRBV27 with TRBJ2-2, with D possibly called TRBD1 or TRBD2 (5 bases each). Trimming stripped 0 bases from V and 6 bases from J, with 8 bases between. This CDR3 contains 14 residues. Looked up from germline, CDR1 is MNHEY and CDR2 is SMNVEV (reference sequence). CDR3 sequence (DNA): TGTGCCAGCAGTTTATCGAGAGGGGCCGGGGAGCTGTTTCTT. Encoded protein: CASSLSRGAGELFL.

This clonotype was counted at least ten times. The chain recombines TRBV20-1 with TRBJ2-1; a weak D match, TRBD2 (6 bases). The CDR3 runs 13 residues. The V end lost 3 bases, the J end lost 2 bases, and 8 bases lay between the germline ends. Germline-derived CDR1 and CDR2 are DFQATT and SNEGSKA (reference sequence). The CDR3 nucleotides read TGCAGTGCTAGCGGGGGAGCCTACAATGAGCAGTTCTTC. Translation: CSASGGAYNEQFF.

This clonotype was counted ten times or more. This chain uses TRBV6-5 with TRBJ1-1; TRBD1 aligns across 7 bases. The CDR3 is made up of 16 amino acids. Looked up from germline, CDR1 is MNHEY and CDR2 is SVGAGI. V gave up 2 bases and J gave up 7 bases; unmatched junction bases: 13. CDR3 protein: CASSYGTASYGSEAFF. As DNA, the CDR3 is TGTGCCAGCAGTTACGGGACAGCGAGCTACGGGAGTGAAGCTTTCTTT.